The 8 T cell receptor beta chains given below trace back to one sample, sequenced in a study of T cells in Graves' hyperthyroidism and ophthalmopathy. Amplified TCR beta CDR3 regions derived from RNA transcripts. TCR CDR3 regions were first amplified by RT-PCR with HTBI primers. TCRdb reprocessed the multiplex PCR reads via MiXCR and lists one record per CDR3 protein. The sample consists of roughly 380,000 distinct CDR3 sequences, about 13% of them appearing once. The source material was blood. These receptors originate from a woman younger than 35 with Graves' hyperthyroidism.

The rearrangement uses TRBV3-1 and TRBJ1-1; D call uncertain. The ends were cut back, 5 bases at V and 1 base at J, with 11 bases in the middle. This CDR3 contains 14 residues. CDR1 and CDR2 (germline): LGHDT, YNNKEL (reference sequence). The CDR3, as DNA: TGTGCCAGCAGCAGAAACACTGGGAACACTGAAGCTTTCTTT. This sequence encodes CASSRNTGNTEAFF. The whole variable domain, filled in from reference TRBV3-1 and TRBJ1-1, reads DTAVSQTPKYLVTQMGNDKSIKCEQNLGHDTMYWYKQDSKKFLKIMFSYNNKELIINETVPNRFSPKSPDKAHLNLHINSLELGDSAVYFCASSRNTGNTEAFFGQGTRLTVV.

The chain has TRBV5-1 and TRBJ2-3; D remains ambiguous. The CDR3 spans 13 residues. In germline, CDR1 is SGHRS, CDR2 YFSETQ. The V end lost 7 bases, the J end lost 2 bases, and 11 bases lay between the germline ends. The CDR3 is CASQELNTDTQYF. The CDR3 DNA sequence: TGCGCCAGCCAAGAACTTAACACAGATACGCAGTATTTT.

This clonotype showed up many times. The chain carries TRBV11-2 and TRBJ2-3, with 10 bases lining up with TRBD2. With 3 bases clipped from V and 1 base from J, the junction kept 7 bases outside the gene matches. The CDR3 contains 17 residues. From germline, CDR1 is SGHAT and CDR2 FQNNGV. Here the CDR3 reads CASSFGGGTSGTDTQYF. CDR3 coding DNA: TGTGCCAGCAGCTTTGGGGGCGGGACTAGCGGCACAGATACGCAGTATTTT.

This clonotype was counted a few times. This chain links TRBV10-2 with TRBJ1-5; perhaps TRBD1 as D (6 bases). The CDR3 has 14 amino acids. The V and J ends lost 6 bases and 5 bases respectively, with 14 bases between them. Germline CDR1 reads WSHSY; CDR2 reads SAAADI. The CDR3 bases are TGCGCCAGCAGCGACACAGGGTTTCATCAGCCCCAGCATTTT. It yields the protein CASSDTGFHQPQHF.

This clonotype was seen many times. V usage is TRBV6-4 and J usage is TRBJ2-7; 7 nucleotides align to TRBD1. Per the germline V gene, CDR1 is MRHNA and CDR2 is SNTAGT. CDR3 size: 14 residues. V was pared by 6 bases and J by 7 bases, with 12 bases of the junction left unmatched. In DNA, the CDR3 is TGTGCCAGCAGCGCTTGTGACAGGGTGAGGGAGCAGTACTTC. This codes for CASSACDRVREQYF.

CDR3 in amino acids: CAWRRQGATGNTIYF. In nucleotides, the CDR3 is TGTGCCTGGAGACGCCAGGGGGCTACTGGAAACACCATATATTTT. The chain uses TRBV30 and TRBJ1-3, with TRBD1 matching over 8 bases. V lost 3 bases and J lost 2; bases outside the gene matches: 6. The CDR3 loop spans 15 amino acids. CDR1 GTSNPN and CDR2 SVGIG come from the germline V gene (reference sequence).

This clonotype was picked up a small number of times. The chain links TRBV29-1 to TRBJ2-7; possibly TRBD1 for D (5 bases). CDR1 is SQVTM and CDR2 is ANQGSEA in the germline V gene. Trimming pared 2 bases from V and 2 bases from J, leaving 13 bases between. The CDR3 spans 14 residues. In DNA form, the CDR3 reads TGCAGCGTTGAATCACAGGAAAGACCCTACGAGCAGTACTTC. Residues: CSVESQERPYEQYF.

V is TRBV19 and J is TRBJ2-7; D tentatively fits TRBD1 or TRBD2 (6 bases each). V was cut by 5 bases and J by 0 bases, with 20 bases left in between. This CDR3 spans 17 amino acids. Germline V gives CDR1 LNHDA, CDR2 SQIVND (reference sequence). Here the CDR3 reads CASSRGGAGHSSYEQYF. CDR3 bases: TGTGCCAGTAGTCGTGGGGGCGCGGGACACAGCTCCTACGAGCAGTACTTC.